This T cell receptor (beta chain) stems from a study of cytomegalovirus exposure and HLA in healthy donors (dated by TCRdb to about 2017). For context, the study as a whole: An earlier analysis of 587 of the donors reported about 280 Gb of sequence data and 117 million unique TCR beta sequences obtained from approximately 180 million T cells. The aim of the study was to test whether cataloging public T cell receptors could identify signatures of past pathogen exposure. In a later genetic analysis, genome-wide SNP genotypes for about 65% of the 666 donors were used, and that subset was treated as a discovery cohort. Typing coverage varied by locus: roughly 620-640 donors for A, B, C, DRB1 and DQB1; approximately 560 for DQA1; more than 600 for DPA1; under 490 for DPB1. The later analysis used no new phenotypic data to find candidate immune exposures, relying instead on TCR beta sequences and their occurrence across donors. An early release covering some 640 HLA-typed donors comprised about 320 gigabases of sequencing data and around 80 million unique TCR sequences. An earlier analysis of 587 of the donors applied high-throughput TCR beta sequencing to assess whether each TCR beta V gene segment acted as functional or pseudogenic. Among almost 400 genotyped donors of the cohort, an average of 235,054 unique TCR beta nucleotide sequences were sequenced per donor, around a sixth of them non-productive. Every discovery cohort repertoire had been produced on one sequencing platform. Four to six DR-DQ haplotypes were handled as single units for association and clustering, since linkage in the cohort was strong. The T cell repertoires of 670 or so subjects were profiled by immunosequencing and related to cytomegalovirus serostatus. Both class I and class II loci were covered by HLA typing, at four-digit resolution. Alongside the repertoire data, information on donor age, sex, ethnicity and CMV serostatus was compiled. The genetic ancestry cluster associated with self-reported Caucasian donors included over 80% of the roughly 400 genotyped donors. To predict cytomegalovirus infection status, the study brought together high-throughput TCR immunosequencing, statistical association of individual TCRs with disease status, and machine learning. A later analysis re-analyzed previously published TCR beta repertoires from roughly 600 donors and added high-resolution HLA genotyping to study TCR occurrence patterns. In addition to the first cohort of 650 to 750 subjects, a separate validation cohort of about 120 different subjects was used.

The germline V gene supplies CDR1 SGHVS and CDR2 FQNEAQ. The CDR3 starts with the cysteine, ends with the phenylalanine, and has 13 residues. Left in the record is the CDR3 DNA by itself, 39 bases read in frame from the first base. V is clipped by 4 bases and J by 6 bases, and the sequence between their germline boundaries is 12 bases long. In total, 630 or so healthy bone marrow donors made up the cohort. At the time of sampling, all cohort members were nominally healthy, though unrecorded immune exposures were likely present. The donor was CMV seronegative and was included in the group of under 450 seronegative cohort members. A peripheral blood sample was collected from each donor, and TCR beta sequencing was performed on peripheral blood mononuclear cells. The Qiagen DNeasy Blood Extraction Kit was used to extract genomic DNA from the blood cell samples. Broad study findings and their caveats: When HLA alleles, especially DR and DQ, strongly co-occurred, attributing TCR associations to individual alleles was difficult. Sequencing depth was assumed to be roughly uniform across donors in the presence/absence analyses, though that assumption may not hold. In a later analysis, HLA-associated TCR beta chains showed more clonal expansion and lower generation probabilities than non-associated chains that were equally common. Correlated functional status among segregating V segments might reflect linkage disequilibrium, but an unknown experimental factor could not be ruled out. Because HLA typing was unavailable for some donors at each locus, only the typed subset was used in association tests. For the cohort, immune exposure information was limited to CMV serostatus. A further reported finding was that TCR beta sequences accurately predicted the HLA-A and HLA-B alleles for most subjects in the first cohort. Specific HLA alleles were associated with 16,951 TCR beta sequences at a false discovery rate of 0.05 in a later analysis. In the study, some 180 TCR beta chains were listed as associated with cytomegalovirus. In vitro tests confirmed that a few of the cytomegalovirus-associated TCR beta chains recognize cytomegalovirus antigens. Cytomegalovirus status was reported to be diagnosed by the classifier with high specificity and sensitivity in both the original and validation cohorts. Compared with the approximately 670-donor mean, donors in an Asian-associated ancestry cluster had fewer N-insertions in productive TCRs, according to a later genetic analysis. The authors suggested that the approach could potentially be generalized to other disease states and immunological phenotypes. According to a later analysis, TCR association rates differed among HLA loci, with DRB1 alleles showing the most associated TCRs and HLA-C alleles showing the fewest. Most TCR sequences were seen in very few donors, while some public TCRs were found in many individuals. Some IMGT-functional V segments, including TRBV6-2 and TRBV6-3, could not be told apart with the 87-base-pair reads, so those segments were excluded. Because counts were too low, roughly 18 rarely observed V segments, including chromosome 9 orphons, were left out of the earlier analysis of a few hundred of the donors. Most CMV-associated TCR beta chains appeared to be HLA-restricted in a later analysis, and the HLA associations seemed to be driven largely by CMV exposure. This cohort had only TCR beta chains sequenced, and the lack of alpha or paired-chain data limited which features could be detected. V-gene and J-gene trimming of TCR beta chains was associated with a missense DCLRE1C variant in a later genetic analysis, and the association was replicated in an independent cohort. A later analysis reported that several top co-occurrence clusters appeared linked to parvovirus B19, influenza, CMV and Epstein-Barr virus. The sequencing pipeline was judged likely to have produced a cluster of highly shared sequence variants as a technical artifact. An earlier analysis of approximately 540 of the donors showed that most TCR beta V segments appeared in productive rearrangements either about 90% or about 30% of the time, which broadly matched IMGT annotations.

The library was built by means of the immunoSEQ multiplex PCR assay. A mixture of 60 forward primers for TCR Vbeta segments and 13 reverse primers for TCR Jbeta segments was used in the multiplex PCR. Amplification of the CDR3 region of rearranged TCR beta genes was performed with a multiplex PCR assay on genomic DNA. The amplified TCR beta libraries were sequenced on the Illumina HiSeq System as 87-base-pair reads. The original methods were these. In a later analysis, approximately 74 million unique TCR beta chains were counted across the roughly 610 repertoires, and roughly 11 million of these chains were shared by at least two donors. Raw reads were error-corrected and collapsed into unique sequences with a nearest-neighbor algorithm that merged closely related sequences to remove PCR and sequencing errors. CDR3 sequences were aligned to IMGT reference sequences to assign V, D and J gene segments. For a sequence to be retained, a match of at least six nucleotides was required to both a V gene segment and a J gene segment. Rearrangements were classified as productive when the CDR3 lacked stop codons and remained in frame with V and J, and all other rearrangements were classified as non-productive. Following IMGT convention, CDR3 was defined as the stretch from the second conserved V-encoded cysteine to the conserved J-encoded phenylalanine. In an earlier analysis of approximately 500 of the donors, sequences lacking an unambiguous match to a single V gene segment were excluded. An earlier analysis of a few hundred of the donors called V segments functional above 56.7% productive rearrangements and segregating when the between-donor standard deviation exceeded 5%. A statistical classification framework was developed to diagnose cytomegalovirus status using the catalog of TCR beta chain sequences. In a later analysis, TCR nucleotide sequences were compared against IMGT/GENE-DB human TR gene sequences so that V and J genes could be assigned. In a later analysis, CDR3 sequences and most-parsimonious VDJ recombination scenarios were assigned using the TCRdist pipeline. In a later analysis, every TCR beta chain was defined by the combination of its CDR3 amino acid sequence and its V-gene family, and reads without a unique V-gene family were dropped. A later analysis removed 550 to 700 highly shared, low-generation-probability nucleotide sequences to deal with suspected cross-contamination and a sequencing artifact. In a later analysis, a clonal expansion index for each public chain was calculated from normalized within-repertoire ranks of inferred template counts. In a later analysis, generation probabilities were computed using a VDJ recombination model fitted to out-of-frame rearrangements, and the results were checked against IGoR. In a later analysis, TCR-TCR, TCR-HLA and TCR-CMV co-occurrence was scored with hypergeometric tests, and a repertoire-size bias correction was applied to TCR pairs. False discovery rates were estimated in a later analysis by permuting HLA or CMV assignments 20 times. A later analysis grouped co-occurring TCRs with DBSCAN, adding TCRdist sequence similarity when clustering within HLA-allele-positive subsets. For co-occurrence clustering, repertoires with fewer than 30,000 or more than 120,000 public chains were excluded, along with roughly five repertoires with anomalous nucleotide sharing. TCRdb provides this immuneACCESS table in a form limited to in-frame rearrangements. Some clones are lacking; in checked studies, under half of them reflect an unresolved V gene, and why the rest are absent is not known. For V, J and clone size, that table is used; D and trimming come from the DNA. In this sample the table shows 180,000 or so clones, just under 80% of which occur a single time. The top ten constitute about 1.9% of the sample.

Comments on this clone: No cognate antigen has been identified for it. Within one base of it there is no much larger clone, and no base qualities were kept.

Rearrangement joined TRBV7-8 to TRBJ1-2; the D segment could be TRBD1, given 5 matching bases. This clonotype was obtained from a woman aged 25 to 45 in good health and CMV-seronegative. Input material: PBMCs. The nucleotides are TGTGCCAGCAGCTCCTCCGCGGGGGATGGCTACACCTTC. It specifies CASSSSAGDGYTF.